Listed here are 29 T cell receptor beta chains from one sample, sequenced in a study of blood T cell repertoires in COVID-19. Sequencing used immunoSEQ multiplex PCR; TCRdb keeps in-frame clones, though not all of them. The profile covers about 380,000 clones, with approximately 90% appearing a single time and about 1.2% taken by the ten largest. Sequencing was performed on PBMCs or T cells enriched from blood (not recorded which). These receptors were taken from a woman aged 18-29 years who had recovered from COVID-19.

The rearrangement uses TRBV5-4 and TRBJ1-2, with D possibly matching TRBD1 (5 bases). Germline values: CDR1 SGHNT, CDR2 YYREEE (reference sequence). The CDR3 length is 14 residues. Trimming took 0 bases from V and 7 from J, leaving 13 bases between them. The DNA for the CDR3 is TGTGCCAGCAGCTTGGCCTCAGGGTTAGGTGGCTACACCTTC. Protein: CASSLASGLGGYTF. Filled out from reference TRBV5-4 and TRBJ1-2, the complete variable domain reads ETGVTQSPTHLIKTRGQQVTLRCSSQSGHNTVSWYQQALGQGPQFIFQYYREEENGRGNFPPRFSGLQFPNYSSELNVNALELDDSALYLCASSLASGLGGYTFGSGTRLTVV.

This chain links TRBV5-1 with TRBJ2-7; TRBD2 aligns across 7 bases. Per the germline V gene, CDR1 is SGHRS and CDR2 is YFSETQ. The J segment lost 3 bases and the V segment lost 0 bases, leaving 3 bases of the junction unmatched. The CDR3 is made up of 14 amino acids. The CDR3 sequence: CASSLGGGGYEQYF. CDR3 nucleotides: TGCGCCAGCAGCTTGGGGGGCGGGGGCTACGAGCAGTACTTC.

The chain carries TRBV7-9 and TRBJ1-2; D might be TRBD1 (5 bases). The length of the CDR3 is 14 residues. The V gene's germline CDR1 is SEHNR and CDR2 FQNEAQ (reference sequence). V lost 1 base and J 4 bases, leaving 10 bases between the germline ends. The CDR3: CASSLDSRAYGYTF. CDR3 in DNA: TGTGCCAGCAGCTTAGACAGCAGGGCCTATGGCTACACCTTC.

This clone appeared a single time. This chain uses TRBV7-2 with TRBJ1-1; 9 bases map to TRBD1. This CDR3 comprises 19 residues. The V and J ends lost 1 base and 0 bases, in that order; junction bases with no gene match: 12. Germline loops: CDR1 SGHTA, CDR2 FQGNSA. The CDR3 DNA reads TGTGCCAGCAGCTTAGGAACAGGGGGCCCAACCAGATTGAACACTGAAGCTTTCTTT. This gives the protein CASSLGTGGPTRLNTEAFF.

The CDR3: CASSSGTSGVDTQYF. The CDR3 coding sequence is TGTGCCAGCAGCTCCGGGACTAGCGGGGTGGATACGCAGTATTTT. The chain joins TRBV7-2 to TRBJ2-3, with TRBD2 matching over 13 bases. The V segment lost 4 bases and the J segment 6 bases; nucleotides outside the gene matches: 4. CDR1 SGHTA and CDR2 FQGNSA come from the germline V gene. The CDR3 is 15 amino acids.

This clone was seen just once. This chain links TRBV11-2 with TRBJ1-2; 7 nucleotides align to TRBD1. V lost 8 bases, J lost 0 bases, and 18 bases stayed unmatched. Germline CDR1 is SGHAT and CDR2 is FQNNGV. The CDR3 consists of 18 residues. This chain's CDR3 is CASFIGDSGRSTNYGYTF. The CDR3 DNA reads TGTGCCAGCTTCATCGGGGACAGTGGCCGATCTACTAACTATGGCTACACCTTC.

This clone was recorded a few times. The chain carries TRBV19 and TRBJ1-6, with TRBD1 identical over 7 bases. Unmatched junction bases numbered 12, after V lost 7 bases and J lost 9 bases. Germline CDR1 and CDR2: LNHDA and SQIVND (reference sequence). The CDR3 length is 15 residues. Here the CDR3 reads CASMVAGTVGSPLHF. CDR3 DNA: TGTGCCAGTATGGTTGCCGGGACAGTAGGTTCACCCCTCCACTTT.

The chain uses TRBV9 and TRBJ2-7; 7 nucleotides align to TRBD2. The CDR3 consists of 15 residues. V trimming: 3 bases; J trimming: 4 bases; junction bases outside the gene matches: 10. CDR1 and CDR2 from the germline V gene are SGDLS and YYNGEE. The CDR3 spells CASSALGGTGYEQYF. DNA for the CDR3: TGTGCCAGCAGCGCCTTGGGAGGGACGGGTTACGAGCAGTACTTC.

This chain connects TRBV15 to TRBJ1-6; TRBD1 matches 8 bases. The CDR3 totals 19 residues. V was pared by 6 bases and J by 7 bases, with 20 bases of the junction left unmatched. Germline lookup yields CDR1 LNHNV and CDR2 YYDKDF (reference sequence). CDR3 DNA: TGTGCCACCAGAGGGGTGGGGACAGGAGGTTTTATGGGCAATTCACCCCTCCACTTT. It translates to CATRGVGTGGFMGNSPLHF.

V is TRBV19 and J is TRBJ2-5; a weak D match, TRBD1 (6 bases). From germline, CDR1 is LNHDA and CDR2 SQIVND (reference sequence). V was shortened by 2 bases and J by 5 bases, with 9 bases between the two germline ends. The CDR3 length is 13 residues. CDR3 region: CASSITGYETQYF. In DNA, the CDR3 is TGTGCCAGTAGTATAACAGGGTACGAGACCCAGTACTTC. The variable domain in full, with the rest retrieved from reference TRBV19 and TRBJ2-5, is DGGITQSPKYLFRKEGQNVTLSCEQNLNHDAMYWYRQDPGQGLRLIYYSQIVNDFQKGDIAEGYSVSREKKESFPLTVTSAQKNPTAFYLCASSITGYETQYFGPGTRLLVL.

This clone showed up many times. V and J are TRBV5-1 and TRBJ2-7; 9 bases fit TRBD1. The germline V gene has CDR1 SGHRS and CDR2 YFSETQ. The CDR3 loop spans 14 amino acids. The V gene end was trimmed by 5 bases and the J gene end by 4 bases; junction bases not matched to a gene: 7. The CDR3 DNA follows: TGCGCCAGCAGAACGAGGACAGGGGCGTACGAGCAGTACTTC. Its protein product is CASRTRTGAYEQYF.

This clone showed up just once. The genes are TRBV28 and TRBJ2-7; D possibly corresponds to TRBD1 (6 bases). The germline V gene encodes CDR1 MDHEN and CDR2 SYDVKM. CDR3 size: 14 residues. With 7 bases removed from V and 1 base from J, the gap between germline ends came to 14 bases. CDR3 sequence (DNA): TGTGCCAGCACAAGACCGGGACAATCCTACGAGCAGTACTTC. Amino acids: CASTRPGQSYEQYF.

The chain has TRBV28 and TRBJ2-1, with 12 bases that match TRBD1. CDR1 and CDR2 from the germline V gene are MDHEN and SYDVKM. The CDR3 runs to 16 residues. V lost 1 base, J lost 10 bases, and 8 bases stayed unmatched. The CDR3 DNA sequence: TGTGCCAGCAGTTTATCGGGACAGGGGGCCCTCCAAGAGCAGTTCTTC. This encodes CASSLSGQGALQEQFF.

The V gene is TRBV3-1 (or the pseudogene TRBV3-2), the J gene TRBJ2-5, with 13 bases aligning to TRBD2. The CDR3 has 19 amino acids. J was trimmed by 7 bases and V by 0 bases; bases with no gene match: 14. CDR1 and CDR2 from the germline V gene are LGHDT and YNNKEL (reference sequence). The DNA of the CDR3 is TGTGCCAGCAGCCAAGATCGGCGGACTAGCGGGGGCCCAGATGGGACCCAGTACTTC. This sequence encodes CASSQDRRTSGGPDGTQYF.

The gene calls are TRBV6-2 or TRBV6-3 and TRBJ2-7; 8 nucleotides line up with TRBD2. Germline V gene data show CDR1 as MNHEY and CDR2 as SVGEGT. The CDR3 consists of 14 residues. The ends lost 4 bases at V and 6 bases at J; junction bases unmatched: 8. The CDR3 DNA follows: TGTGCCAGCAGTTTGCCTCCCACTAGCGGCGAGCAGTACTTC. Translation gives CASSLPPTSGEQYF.

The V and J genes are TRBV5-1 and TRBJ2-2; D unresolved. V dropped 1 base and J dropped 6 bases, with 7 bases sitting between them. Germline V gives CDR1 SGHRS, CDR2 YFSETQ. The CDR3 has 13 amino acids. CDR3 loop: CASSLSHSGELFF. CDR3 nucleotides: TGCGCCAGCAGCTTGTCACATTCCGGGGAGCTGTTTTTT.

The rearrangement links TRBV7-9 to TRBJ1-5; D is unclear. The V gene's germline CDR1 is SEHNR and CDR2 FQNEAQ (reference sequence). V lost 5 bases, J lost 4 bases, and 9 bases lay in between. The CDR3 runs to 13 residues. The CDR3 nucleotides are TGTGCCAGCAGCCAGAGGGAAAATCAGCCCCAGCATTTT. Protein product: CASSQRENQPQHF. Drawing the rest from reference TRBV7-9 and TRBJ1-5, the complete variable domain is DTGVSQNPRHKITKRGQNVTFRCDPISEHNRLYWYRQTLGQGPEFLTYFQNEAQLEKSRLLSDRFSAERPKGSFSTLEIQRTEQGDSAMYLCASSQRENQPQHFGDGTRLSIL.

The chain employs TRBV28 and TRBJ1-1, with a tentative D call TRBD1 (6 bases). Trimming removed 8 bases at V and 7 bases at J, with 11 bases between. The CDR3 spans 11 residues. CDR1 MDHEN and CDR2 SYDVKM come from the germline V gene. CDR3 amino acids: CASGLQGEAFF. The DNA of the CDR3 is TGTGCCAGCGGATTACAGGGTGAAGCTTTCTTT.

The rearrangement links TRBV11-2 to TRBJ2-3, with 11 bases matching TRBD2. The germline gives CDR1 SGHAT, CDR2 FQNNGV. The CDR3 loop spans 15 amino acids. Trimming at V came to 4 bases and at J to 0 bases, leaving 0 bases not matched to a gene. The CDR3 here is CASSWTSGSTDTQYF. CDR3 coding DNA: TGTGCCAGCAGCTGGACTAGCGGGAGCACAGATACGCAGTATTTT.

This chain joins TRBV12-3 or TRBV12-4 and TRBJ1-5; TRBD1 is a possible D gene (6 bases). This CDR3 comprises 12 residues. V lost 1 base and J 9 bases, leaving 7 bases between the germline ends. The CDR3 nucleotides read TGTGCCAGCAGTTTAGAGACAGGGCCCCAGCATTTT. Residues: CASSLETGPQHF.

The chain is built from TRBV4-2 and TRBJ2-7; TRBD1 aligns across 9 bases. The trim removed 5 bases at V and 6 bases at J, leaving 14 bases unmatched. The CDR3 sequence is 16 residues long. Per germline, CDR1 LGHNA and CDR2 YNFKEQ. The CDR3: CASSYGPGQGTVEQYF. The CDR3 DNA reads TGTGCCAGCAGCTACGGACCGGGACAGGGTACGGTCGAGCAGTACTTC.

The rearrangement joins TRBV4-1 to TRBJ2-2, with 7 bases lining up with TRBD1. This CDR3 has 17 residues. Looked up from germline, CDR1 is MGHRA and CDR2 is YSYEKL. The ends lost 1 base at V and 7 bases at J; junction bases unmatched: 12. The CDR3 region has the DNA TGCGCCAGCAGCCAAGTTGGGGGAGCAGGGGGTGGCGGGGAGCTGTTTTTT. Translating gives CASSQVGGAGGGGELFF.

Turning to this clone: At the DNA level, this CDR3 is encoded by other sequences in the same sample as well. CDR3 sequence reads: CASSLGQGMNTEAFF. The CDR3 nucleotides are TGTGCCAGCAGCTTAGGACAGGGGATGAACACTGAAGCTTTCTTT. The chain recombines TRBV7-9 with TRBJ1-1; 8 bases are a match to TRBD1. The CDR3 runs 15 residues. With 1 base clipped from V and 0 bases from J, the junction kept 1 base outside the gene matches. The germline V gene has CDR1 SEHNR and CDR2 FQNEAQ (reference sequence).

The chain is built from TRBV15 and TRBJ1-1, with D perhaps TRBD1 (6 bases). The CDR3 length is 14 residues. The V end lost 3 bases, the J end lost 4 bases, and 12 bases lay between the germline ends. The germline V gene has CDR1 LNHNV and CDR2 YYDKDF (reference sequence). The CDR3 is CATSRVGQSTEAFF. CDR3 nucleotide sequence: TGTGCCACCAGCAGGGTTGGACAGAGCACTGAAGCTTTCTTT.

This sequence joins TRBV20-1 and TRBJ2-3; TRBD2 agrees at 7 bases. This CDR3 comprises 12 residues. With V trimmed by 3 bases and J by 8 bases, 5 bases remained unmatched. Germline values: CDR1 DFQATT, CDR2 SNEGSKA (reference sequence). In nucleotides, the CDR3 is TGCAGTGCTAGTTTCGGGGAGGGTACGCAGTATTTT. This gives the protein CSASFGEGTQYF.

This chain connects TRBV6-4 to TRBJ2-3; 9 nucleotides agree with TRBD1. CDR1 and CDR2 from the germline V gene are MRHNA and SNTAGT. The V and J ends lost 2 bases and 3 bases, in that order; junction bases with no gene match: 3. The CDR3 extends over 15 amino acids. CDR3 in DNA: TGTGCCAGCAGTGACGGGGGACAGGGAACAGATACGCAGTATTTT. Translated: CASSDGGQGTDTQYF.

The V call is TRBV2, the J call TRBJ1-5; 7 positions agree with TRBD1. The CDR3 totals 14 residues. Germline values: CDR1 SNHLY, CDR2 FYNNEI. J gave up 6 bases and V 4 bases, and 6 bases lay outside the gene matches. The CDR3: CASSGQGMVQPQHF. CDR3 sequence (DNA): TGTGCCAGCAGTGGACAGGGTATGGTTCAGCCCCAGCATTTT.

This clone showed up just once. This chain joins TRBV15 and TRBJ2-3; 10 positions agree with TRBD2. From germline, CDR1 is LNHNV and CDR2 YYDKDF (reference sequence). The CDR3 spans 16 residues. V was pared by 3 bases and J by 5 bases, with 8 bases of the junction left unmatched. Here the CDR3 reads CATSSPSGGLIDTQYF. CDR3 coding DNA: TGTGCCACCAGCAGCCCTAGCGGGGGTTTGATAGATACGCAGTATTTT. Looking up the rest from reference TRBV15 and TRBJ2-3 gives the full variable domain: DAMVIQNPRYQVTQFGKPVTLSCSQTLNHNVMYWYQQKSSQAPKLLFHYYDKDFNNEADTPDNFQSRRPNTSFCFLDIRSPGLGDTAMYLCATSSPSGGLIDTQYFGPGTRLTVL.

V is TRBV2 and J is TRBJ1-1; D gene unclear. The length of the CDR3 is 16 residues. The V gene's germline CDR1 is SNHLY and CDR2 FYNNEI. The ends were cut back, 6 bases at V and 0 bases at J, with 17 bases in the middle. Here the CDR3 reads CASRESGLWVNTEAFF. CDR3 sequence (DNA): TGTGCCAGCAGGGAGTCTGGACTGTGGGTGAACACTGAAGCTTTCTTT.